This T cell receptor (beta chain) was recovered during a study of regulatory and conventional T cells in RAG deficiency. General study points: Patient subsets had shorter CDR3s; Omenn Treg-Tconv overlap exceeded 90%.

Blood CD4+ CD25-low CD127-high conventional T cells supplied the genomic DNA template. Comments on this clone: The target antigen is unknown.

Trimming pared 2 bases from V and 0 bases from J, leaving 6 bases between. The CDR3 is 15 residues long. Germline assignment: CDR1 SGHRS and CDR2 YFSETQ. The repertoire was sequenced with immunoSEQ multiplex PCR; TCRdb's copy has only in-frame clones and lacks some. Among 30,000 to 40,000 clones, 70% to 80% were seen once, and the ten largest hold just under 3.5%. In addition, the sample was reused for a study of regulatory T cells. From that study: The PCR used 52 TRBV and 13 TRBJ primers.

Sequenced input: CD4+ effector T cells sorted from blood. The receptor was derived from a human donor in good health. The rearrangement uses TRBV5-1 and TRBJ2-6, with D perhaps given as TRBD1 or TRBD2 (5 bases each). The CDR3 protein is CASSLGTSGANVLTF. CDR3 nucleotides: TGCGCCAGCAGCTTAGGGACCTCTGGGGCCAACGTCCTGACTTTC.